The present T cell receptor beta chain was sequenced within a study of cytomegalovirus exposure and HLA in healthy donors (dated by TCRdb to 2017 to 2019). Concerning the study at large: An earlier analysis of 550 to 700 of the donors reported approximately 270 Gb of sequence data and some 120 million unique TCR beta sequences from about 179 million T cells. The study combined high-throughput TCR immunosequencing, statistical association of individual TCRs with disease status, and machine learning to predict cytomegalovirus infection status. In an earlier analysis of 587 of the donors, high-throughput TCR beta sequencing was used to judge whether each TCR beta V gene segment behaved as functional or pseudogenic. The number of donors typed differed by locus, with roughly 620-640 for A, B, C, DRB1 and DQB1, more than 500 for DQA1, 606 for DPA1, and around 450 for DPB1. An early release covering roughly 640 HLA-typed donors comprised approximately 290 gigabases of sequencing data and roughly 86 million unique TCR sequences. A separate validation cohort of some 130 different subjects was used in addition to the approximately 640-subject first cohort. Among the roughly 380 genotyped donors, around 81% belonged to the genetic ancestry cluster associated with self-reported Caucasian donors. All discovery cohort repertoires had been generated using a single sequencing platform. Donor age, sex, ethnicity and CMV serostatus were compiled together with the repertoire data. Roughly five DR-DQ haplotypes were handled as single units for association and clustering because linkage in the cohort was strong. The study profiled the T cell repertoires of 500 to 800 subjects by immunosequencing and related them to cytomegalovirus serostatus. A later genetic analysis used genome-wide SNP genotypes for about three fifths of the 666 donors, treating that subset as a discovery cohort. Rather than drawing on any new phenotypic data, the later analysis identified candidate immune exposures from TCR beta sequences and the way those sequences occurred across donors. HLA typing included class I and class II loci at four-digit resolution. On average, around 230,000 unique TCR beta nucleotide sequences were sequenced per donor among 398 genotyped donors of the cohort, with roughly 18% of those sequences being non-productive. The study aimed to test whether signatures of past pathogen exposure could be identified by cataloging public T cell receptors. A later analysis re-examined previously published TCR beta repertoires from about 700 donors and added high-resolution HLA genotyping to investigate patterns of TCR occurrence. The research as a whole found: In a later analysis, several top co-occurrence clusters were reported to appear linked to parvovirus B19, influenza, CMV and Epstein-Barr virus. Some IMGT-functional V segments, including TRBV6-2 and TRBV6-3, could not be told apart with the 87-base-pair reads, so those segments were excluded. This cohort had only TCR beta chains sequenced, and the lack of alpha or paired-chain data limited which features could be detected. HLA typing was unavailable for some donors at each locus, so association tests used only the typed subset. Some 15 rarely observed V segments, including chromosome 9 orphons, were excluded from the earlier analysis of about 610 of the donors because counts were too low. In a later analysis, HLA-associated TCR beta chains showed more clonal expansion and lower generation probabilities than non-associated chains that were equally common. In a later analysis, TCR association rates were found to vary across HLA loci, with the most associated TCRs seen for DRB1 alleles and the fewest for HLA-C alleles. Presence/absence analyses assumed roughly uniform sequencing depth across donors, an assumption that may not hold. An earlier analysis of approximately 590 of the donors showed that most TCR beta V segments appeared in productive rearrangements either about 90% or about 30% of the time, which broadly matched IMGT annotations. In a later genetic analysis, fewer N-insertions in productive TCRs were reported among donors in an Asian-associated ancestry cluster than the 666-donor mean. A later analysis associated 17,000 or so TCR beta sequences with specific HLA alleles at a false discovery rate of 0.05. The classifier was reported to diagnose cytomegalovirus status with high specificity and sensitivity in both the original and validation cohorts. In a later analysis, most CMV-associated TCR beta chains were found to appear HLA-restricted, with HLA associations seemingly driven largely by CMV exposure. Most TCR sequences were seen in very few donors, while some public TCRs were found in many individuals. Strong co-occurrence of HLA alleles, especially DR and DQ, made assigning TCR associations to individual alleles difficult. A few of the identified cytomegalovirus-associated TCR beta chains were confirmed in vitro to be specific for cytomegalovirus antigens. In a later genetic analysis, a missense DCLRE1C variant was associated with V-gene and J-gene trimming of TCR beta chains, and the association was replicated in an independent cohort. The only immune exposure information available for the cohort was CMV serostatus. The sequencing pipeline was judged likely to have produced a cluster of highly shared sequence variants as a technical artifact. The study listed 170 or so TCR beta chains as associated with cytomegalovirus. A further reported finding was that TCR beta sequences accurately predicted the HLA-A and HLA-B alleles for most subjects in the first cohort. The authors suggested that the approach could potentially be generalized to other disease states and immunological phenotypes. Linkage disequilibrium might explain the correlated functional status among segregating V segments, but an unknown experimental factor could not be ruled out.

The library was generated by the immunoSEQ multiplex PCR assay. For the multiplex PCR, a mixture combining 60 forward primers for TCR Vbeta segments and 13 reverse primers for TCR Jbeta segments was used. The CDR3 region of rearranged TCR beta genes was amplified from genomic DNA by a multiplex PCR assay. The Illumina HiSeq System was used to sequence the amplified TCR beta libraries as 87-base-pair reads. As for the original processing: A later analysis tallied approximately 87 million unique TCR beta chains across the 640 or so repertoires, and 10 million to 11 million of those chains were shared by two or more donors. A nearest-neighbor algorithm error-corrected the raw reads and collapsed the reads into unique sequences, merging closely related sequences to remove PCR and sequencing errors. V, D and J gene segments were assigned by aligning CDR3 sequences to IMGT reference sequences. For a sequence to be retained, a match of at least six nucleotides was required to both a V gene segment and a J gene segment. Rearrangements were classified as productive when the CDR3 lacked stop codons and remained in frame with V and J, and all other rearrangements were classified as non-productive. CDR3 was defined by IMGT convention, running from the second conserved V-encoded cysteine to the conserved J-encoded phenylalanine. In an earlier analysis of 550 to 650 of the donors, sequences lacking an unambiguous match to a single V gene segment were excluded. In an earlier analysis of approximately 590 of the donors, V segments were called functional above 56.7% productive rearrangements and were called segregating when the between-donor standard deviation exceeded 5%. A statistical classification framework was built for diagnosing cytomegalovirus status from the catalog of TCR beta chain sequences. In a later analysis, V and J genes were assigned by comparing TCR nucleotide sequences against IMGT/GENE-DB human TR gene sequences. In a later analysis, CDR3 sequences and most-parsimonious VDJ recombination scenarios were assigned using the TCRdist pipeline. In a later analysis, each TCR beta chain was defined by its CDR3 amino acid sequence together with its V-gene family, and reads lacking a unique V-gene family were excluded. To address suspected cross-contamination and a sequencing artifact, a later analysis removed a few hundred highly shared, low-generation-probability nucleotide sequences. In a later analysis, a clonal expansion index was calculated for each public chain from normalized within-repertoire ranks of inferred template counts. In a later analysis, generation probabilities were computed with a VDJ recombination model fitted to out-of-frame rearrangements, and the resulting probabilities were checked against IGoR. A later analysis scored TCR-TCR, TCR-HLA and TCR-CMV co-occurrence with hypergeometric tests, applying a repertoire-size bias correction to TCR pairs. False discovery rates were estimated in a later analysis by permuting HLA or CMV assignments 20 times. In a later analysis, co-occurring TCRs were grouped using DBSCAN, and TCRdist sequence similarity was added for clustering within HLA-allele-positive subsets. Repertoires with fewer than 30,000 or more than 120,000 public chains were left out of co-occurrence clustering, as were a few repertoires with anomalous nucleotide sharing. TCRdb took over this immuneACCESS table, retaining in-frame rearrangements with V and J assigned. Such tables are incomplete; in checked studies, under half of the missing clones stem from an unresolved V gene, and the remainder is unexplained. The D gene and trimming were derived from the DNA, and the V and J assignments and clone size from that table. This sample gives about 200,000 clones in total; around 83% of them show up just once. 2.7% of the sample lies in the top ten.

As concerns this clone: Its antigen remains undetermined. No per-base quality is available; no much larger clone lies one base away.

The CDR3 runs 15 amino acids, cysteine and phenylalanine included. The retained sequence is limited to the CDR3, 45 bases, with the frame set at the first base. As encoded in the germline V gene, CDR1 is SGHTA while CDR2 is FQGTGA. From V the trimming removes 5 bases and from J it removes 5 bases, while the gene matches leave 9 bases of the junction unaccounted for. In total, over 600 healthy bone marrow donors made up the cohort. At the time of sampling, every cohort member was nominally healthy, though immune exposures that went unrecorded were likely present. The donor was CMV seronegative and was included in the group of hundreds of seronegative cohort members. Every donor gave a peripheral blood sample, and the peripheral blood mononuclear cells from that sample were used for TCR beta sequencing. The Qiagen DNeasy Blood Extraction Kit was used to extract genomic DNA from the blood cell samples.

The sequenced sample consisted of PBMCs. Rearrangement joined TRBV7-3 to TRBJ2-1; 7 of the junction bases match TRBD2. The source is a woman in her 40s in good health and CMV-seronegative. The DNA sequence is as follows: TGTGCCAGCAGCCAAACCGGGAGGTTAGACAATGAGCAGTTCTTC. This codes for CASSQTGRLDNEQFF.